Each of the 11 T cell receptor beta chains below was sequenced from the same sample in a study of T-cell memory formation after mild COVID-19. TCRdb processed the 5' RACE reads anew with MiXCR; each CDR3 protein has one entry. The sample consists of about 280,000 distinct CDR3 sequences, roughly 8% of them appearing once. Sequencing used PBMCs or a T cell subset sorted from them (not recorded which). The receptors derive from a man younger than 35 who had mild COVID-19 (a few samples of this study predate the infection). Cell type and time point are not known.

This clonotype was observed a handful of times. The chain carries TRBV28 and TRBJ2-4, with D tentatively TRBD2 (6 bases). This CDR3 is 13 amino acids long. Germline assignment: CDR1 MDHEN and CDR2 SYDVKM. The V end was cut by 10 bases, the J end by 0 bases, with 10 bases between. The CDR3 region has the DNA TGTGCCACAGAGGGACTAGCCAAAAACATTCAGTACTTC. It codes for CATEGLAKNIQYF.

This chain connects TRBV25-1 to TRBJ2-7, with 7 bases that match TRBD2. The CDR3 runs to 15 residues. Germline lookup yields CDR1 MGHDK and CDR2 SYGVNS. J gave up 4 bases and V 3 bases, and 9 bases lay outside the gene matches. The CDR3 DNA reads TGTGCCAGCAGTGATCTGCCTAGCGGTGAATACGAGCAGTACTTC. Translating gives CASSDLPSGEYEQYF.

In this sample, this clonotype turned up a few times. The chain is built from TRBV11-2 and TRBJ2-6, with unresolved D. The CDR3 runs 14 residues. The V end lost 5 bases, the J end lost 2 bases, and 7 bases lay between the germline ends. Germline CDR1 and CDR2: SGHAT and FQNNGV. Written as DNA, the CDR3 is TGTGCCAGCAGCACACCTACTGGGGCCAACGTCCTGACTTTC. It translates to CASSTPTGANVLTF.

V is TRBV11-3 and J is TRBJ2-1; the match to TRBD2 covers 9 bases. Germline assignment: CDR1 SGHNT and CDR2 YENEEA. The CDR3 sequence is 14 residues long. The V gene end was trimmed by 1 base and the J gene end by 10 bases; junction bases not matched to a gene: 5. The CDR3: CASSLAAGGTEQFF. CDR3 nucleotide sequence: TGTGCCAGCAGCTTAGCCGCGGGGGGGACGGAGCAGTTCTTC.

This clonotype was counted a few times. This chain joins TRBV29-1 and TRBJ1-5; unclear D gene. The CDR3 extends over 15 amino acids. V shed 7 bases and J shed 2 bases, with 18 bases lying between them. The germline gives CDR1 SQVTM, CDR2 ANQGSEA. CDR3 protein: CSASDGILGNQPQHF. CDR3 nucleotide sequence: TGCAGCGCCTCGGACGGGATCTTGGGCAATCAGCCCCAGCATTTT.

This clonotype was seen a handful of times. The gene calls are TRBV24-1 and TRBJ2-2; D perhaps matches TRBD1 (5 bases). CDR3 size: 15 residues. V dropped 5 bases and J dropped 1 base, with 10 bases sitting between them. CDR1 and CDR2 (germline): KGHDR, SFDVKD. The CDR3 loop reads CATSVNRMNTGELFF. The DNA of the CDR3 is TGTGCCACCAGTGTGAACAGGATGAACACCGGGGAGCTGTTTTTT.

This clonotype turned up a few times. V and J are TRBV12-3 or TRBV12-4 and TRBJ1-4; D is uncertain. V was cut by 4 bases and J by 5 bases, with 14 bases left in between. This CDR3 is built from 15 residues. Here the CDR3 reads CASSSSTEGNEKLFF. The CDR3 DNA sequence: TGTGCCAGCAGTTCATCAACGGAAGGGAATGAAAAACTGTTTTTT.

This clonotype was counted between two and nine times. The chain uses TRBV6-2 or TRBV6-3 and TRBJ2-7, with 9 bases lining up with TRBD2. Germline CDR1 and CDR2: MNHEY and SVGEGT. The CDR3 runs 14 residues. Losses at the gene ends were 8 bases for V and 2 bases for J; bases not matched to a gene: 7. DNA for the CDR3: TGTGCCAGCTCTCCGGCGGGGGGGCCCTACGAGCAGTACTTC. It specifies CASSPAGGPYEQYF.

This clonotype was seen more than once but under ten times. In DNA, the CDR3 is TGTGCCAGCAGCCATGGACTAGCGGGGCCGTACCAAGAGACCCAGTACTTC. Protein sequence: CASSHGLAGPYQETQYF. V usage is TRBV7-2 and J usage is TRBJ2-5; 12 bases match TRBD2. V shed 5 bases, J shed 0 bases, and the junction held 7 bases outside the gene matches. Germline assignment: CDR1 SGHTA and CDR2 FQGNSA. The CDR3 has 17 amino acids. Drawing the rest from reference TRBV7-2 and TRBJ2-5, the complete variable domain is GAGVSQSPSNKVTEKGKDVELRCDPISGHTALYWYRQSLGQGLEFLIYFQGNSAPDKSGLPSDRFSAERTGGSVSTLTIQRTQQEDSAVYLCASSHGLAGPYQETQYFGPGTRLLVL.

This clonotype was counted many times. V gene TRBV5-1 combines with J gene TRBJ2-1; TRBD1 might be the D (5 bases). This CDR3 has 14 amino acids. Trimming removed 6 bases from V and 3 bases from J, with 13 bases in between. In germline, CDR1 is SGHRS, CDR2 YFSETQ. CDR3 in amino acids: CASIDDRDYNEQFF. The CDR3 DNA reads TGCGCCAGCATAGATGACAGAGACTACAATGAGCAGTTCTTC.

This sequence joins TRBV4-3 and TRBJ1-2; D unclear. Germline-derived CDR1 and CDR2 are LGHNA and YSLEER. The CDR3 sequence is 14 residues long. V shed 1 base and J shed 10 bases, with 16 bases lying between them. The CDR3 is CASSQGVNSPSYTF. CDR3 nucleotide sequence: TGCGCCAGCAGCCAAGGGGTTAATAGTCCCTCCTACACCTTC.